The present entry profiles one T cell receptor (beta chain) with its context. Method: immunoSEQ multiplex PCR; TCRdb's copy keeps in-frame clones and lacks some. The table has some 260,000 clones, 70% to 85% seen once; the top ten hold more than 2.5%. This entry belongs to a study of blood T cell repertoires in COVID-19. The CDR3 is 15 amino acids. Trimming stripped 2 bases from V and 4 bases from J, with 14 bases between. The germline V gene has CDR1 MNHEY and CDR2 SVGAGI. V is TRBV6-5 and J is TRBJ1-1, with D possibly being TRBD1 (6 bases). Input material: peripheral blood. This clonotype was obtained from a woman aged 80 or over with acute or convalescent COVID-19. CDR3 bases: TGTGCCAGCAGTTACAGTCAGACAGGACTCACTGAAGCTTTCTTT. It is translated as CASSYSQTGLTEAFF.